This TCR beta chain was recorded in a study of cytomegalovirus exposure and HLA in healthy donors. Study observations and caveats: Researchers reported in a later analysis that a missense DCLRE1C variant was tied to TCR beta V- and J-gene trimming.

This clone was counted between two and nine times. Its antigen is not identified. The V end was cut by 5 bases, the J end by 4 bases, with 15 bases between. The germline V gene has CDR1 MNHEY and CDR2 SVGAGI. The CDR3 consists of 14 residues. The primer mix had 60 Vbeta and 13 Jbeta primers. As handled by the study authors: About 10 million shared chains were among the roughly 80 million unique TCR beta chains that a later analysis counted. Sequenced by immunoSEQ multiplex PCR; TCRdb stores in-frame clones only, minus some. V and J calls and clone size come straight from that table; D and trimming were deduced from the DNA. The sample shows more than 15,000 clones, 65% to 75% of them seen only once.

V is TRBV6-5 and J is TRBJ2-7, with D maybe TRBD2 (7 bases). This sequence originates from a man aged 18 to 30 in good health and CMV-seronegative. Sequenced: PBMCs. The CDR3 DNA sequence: TGTGCCAGCAGTGGGCAGGGGAGGGAGTACGAGCAGTACTTC. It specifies CASSGQGREYEQYF.